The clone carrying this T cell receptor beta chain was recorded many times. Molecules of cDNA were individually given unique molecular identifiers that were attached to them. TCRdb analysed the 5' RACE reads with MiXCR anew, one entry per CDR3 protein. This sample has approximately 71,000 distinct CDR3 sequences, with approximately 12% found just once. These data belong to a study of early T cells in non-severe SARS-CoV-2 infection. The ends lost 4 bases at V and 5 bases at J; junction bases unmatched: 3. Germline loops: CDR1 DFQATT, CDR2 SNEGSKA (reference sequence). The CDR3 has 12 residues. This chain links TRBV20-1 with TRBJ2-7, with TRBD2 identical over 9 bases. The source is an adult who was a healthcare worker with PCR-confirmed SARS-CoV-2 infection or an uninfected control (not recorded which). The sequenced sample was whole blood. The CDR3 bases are TGCAGTGCTAAAGGACTAGCGAACGAGCAGTACTTC. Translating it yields CSAKGLANEQYF.